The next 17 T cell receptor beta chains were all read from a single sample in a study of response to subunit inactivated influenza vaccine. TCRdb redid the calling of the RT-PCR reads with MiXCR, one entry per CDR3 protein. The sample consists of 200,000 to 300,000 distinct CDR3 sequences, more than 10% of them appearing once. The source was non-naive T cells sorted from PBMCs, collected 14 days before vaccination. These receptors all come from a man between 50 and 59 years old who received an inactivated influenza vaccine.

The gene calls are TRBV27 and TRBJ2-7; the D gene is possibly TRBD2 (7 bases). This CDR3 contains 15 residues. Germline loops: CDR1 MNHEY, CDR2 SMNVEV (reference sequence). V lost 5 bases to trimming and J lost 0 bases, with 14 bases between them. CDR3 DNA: TGTGCCAGCAGTATAGGGGGGGGCCTCTCCTACGAGCAGTACTTC. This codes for CASSIGGGLSYEQYF.

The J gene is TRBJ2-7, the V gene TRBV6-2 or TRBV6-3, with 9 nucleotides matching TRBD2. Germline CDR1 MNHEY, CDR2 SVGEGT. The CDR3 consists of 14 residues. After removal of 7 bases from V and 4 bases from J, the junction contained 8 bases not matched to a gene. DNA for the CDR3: TGTGCCAGCACCTTAGCGGGAGCCCTATACGAGCAGTACTTC. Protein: CASTLAGALYEQYF.

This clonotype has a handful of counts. The DNA for the CDR3 is TGTGCCAGCAGCAGCGTTCGGCTAGTAGAGTTCTTC. It is translated as CASSSVRLVEFF. The genes are TRBV12-3 or TRBV12-4 and TRBJ2-1, with D uncertain. V was cut by 6 bases and J by 14 bases, with 17 bases left in between. The CDR3 has 12 amino acids.

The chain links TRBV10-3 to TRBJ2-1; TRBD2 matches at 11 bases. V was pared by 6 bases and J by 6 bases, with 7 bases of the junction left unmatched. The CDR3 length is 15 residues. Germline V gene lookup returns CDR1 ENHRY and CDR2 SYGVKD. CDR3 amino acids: CAIRSSGGASNEQFF. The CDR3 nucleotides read TGTGCCATCAGGAGTAGCGGGGGGGCCTCCAATGAGCAGTTCTTC.

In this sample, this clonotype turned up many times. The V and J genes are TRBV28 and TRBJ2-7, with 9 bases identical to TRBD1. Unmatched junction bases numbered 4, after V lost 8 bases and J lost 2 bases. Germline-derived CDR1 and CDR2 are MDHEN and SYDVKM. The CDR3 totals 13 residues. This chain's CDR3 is CASGTGFTYEQYF. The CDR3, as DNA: TGTGCCAGCGGGACAGGGTTCACCTACGAGCAGTACTTC.

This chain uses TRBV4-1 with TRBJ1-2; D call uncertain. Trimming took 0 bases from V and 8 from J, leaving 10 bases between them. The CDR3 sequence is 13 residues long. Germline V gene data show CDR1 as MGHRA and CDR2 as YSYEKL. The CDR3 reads CASSQELQRGYTF. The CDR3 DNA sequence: TGCGCCAGCAGCCAAGAGCTGCAGCGCGGCTACACCTTC.

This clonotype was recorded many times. Here the CDR3 reads CASSIQGLSYEQYF. The CDR3 nucleotides read TGCGCCAGCAGCATACAGGGGTTATCCTACGAGCAGTACTTC. The rearrangement links TRBV5-1 to TRBJ2-7, with 7 bases matching TRBD1. V dropped 4 bases and J dropped 1; count of bases not matched to a gene: 5. The CDR3 has 14 residues. Germline CDR1 and CDR2: SGHRS and YFSETQ. The whole variable domain, filled in from reference TRBV5-1 and TRBJ2-7, reads KAGVTQTPRYLIKTRGQQVTLSCSPISGHRSVSWYQQTPGQGLQFLFEYFSETQRNKGNFPGRFSGRQFSNSRSEMNVSTLELGDSALYLCASSIQGLSYEQYFGPGTRLTVT.

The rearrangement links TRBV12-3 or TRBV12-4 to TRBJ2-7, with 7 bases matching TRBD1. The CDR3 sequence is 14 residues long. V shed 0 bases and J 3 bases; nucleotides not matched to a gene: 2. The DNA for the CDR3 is TGTGCCAGCAGTTTAGCCGGACAGGTCTACGAGCAGTACTTC. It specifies CASSLAGQVYEQYF.

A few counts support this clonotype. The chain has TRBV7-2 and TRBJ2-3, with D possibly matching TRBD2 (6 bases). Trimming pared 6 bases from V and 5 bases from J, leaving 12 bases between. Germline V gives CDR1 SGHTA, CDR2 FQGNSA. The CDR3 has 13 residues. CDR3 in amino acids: CASRPGVIDTQYF. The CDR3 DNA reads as TGTGCCAGCAGGCCGGGGGTGATAGATACGCAGTATTTT.

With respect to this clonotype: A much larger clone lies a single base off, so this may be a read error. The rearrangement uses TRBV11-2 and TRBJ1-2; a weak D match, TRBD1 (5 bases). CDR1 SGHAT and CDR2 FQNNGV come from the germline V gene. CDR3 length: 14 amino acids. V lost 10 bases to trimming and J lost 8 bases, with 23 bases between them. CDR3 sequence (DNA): TGTGCCAACAGATCGGGCAGGGTTAAGAACGGCTACACCTTC. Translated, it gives CANRSGRVKNGYTF.

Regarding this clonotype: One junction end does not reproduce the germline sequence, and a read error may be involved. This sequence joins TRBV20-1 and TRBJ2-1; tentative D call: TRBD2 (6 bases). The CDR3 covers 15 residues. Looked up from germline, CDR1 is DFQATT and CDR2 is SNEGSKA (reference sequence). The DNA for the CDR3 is TGCACTGCTAGTTTCGGGGGTTACTCCTACAATGAGCAGTTCTTC. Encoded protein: CTASFGGYSYNEQFF.

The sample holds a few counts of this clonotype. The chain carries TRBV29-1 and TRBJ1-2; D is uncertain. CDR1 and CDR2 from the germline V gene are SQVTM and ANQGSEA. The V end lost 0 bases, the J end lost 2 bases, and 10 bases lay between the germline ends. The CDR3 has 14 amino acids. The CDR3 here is CSVEDNNPNYGYTF. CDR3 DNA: TGCAGCGTTGAAGATAATAATCCGAACTATGGCTACACCTTC.

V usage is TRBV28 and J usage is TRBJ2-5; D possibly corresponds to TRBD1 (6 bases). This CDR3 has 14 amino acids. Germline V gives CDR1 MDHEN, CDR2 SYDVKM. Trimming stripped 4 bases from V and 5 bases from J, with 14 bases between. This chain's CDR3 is CASSSRRGYETQYF. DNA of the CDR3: TGTGCCAGCAGTTCCCGCAGGGGATATGAGACCCAGTACTTC.

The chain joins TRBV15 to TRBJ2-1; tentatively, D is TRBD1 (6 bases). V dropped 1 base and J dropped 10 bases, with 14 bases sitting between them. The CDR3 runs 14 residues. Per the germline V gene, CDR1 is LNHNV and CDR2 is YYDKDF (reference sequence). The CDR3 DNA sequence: TGTGCCACCAGCAGAGGGGGGCTCCTGGAGGAGCAGTTCTTC. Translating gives CATSRGGLLEEQFF.

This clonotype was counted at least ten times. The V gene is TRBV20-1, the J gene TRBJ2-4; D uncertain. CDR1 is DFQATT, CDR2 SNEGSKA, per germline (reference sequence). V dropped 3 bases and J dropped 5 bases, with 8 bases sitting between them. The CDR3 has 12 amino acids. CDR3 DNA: TGCAGTGCTAGCCCAGGAGAAAACATTCAGTACTTC. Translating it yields CSASPGENIQYF.

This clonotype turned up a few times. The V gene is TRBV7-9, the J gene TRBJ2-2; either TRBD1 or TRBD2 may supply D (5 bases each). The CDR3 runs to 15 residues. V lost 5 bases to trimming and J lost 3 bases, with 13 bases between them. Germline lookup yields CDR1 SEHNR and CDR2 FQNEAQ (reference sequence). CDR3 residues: CASSPPGTHTGELFF. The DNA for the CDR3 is TGTGCCAGCAGCCCCCCCGGGACCCACACCGGGGAGCTGTTTTTT.

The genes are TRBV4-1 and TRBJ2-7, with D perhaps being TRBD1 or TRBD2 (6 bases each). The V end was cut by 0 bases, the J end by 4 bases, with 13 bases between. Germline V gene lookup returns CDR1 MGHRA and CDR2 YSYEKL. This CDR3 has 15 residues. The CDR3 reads CASSQDGGRGYEQYF. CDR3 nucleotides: TGCGCCAGCAGCCAAGACGGGGGCAGAGGATACGAGCAGTACTTC.